Below are 28 T cell receptor beta chains sequenced from a single sample in a study of OX40 agonist ivuxolimab in advanced cancers. Assay used: immunoSEQ multiplex PCR; TCRdb lists only in-frame clones, some missing. The sample holds 30,000 to 45,000 clones, about 79% seen once. This sample comprised CD4+ or CD8+ T cells sorted from blood, obtained in a trial of the OX40 agonist ivuxolimab. Every receptor here comes from an adult with an advanced solid tumor such as melanoma, head and neck, liver or kidney cancer.

This clone was counted a few times. The J gene is TRBJ1-4, the V gene TRBV19, with TRBD1 matching over 8 bases. The CDR3 covers 15 residues. Trimming took 3 bases from V and 3 from J; bases not matched to a gene: 3. Germline CDR1 is LNHDA and CDR2 is SQIVND (reference sequence). CDR3 DNA: TGTGCCAGTAGTATGTCGACAGGGGCTAATGAAAAACTGTTTTTT. Translation gives CASSMSTGANEKLFF.

This chain connects TRBV4-1 to TRBJ1-1; 8 bases line up with TRBD1. The V gene's germline CDR1 is MGHRA and CDR2 YSYEKL. V lost 0 bases, J lost 8 bases, and 8 bases stayed unmatched. The CDR3 is made up of 15 amino acids. The CDR3 region is CASSQDLAGGFEAFF. CDR3 nucleotide sequence: TGCGCCAGCAGCCAAGATTTAGCAGGGGGCTTCGAAGCTTTCTTT.

The chain couples TRBV5-1 to TRBJ1-6; a possible D gene is TRBD1 (5 bases). The CDR3 sequence is 15 residues long. The germline gives CDR1 SGHRS, CDR2 YFSETQ. The V end lost 2 bases, the J end lost 8 bases, and 14 bases lay between the germline ends. The chain's CDR3 is CASSFLWGRDSPLHF. The CDR3 nucleotides read TGCGCCAGCAGCTTCCTATGGGGGAGGGATTCACCCCTCCACTTT. Drawing the rest from reference TRBV5-1 and TRBJ1-6, the complete variable domain is KAGVTQTPRYLIKTRGQQVTLSCSPISGHRSVSWYQQTPGQGLQFLFEYFSETQRNKGNFPGRFSGRQFSNSRSEMNVSTLELGDSALYLCASSFLWGRDSPLHFGNGTRLTVT.

The chain is built from TRBV5-1 and TRBJ2-1; tentative D call: TRBD1 (5 bases). Germline V gene sequence: CDR1 SGHRS, CDR2 YFSETQ. Trimming removed 0 bases from V and 5 bases from J, with 9 bases in between. The CDR3 has 14 amino acids. The CDR3 DNA sequence: TGCGCCAGCAGCTTGGGCAGGGCGGACAATGAGCAGTTCTTC. It is translated as CASSLGRADNEQFF.

The chain carries TRBV10-3 and TRBJ2-7, with D perhaps given as TRBD1 or TRBD2 (5 bases each). V was clipped by 11 bases and J by 6 bases, with 20 bases between them. From germline, CDR1 is ENHRY and CDR2 SYGVKD. This CDR3 has 13 amino acids. The chain's CDR3 is CAASLGTESEQYF. CDR3 DNA sequence: TGTGCCGCCTCCCTAGGGACGGAGAGCGAGCAGTACTTC.

The rearrangement uses TRBV2 and TRBJ1-2, with D unclear. Trimming stripped 3 bases from V and 1 base from J, with 6 bases between. CDR3 length: 13 residues. Germline CDR1 SNHLY, CDR2 FYNNEI. CDR3 bases: TGTGCCAGCAGTGAGTCGGGTAACTATGGCTACACCTTC. This sequence encodes CASSESGNYGYTF.

The chain carries TRBV6-5 and TRBJ1-1, with D possibly TRBD1 on 5 matching bases. The CDR3 runs to 15 residues. In germline, CDR1 is MNHEY, CDR2 SVGAGI. Trimming removed 5 bases from V and 4 bases from J, with 17 bases in between. The CDR3 reads CASSRVPSGSTEAFF. The CDR3 DNA is TGTGCCAGCAGTCGCGTCCCTTCAGGGAGCACTGAAGCTTTCTTT.

The rearrangement joins TRBV5-5 to TRBJ2-5, with 12 bases matching TRBD2. V lost 3 bases, J lost 4 bases, and 7 bases stayed unmatched. The CDR3 consists of 16 residues. Germline loops: CDR1 SGHKS, CDR2 YYEKEE (reference sequence). The chain's CDR3 is CASSSGRTSGAETQYF. Here the CDR3 DNA reads TGTGCCAGCAGCTCGGGGCGGACTAGCGGGGCAGAGACCCAGTACTTC. The entire variable domain, with the rest obtained from reference TRBV5-5 and TRBJ2-5, is as follows: DAGVTQSPTHLIKTRGQQVTLRCSPISGHKSVSWYQQVLGQGPQFIFQYYEKEERGRGNFPDRFSARQFPNYSSELNVNALLLGDSALYLCASSSGRTSGAETQYFGPGTRLLVL.

The gene calls are TRBV6-1 and TRBJ1-1; TRBD1 aligns across 7 bases. This CDR3 is built from 14 residues. The germline V gene encodes CDR1 MNHNS and CDR2 SASEGT. Trimming at V came to 7 bases and at J to 1 base, leaving 6 bases not matched to a gene. Here the CDR3 reads CASTRQGGNTEAFF. The CDR3 nucleotides are TGTGCCAGCACCCGACAGGGCGGGAACACTGAAGCTTTCTTT.

J is TRBJ2-3 and V is TRBV29-1, with 9 bases aligning to TRBD1. Germline values: CDR1 SQVTM, CDR2 ANQGSEA. The V and J ends lost 1 base and 8 bases, in that order; junction bases with no gene match: 4. The CDR3 is 13 residues long. The CDR3 here is CSVEASTGGTQYF. The CDR3 DNA follows: TGCAGCGTTGAAGCCTCGACAGGGGGTACGCAGTATTTT.

The chain combines TRBV6-4 with TRBJ1-5; D is ambiguous. The V and J ends lost 6 bases and 1 base respectively, with 16 bases between them. Germline values: CDR1 MRHNA, CDR2 SNTAGT. The CDR3 spans 16 residues. The CDR3 DNA follows: TGTGCCAGCAGATTCGCCCAAGGCCGGAGCAATCAGCCCCAGCATTTT. Translating it yields CASRFAQGRSNQPQHF.

The chain couples TRBV7-2 to TRBJ1-6, with D possibly TRBD1 on 6 matching bases. The V end lost 6 bases, the J end lost 4 bases, and 10 bases lay between the germline ends. CDR3 length: 14 residues. CDR1 is SGHTA, CDR2 FQGNSA, per germline. The CDR3 region has the DNA TGTGCCAGCAGACAAGGACAGTATAATTCACCCCTCCACTTT. Translation gives CASRQGQYNSPLHF.

A few counts support this clone. The gene calls are TRBV6-5 and TRBJ1-2; no clear D. CDR3 length: 12 amino acids. Trimming removed 4 bases at V and 8 bases at J, with 11 bases between. Germline loops: CDR1 MNHEY, CDR2 SVGAGI. CDR3 sequence reads: CASSSAERGYTF. DNA for the CDR3: TGTGCCAGCAGTTCCGCCGAAAGGGGCTACACCTTC.

The chain has TRBV18 and TRBJ1-1; D is ambiguous. There are 14 residues in the CDR3. Trimming left V 6 bases short and J 0 bases short, with 11 bases between. CDR1 and CDR2 (germline): KGHSH, LQKENI. The CDR3: CASSLKPMNTEAFF. Written as DNA, the CDR3 is TGTGCCAGCTCCCTCAAACCTATGAACACTGAAGCTTTCTTT. The full variable domain, in which reference TRBV18 and TRBJ1-1 provide the parts outside the CDR3, is NAGVMQNPRHLVRRRGQEARLRCSPMKGHSHVYWYRQLPEEGLKFMVYLQKENIIDESGMPKERFSAEFPKEGPSILRIQQVVRGDSAAYFCASSLKPMNTEAFFGQGTRLTVV.

The gene calls are TRBV6-1 and TRBJ2-7; D remains ambiguous. Germline V gene lookup returns CDR1 MNHNS and CDR2 SASEGT. V lost 4 bases, J lost 0 bases, and 16 bases lay in between. CDR3 length equals 16 residues. The CDR3 loop reads CASSARWAVRSYEQYF. CDR3 nucleotides: TGTGCCAGCAGTGCCCGATGGGCAGTTCGCTCCTACGAGCAGTACTTC.

The chain employs TRBV6-5 and TRBJ1-2; no definite D call. The CDR3 has 12 amino acids. CDR1 MNHEY and CDR2 SVGAGI come from the germline V gene. Trimming shortened V by 6 bases and J by 2 bases, and 7 bases separated the two germline ends. Written as DNA, the CDR3 is TGTGCCAGCAGCGACGGAAACTATGGCTACACCTTC. It specifies CASSDGNYGYTF.

J is TRBJ1-1 and V is TRBV30; D remains unclear. The V end lost 2 bases, the J end lost 0 bases, and 4 bases lay between the germline ends. Germline CDR1 GTSNPN, CDR2 SVGIG (reference sequence). The CDR3 contains 12 residues. As DNA, the CDR3 is TGTGCCTGGAGTCCCATGAACACTGAAGCTTTCTTT. Translated: CAWSPMNTEAFF.

There are a few counts of this clone. This chain connects TRBV5-1 to TRBJ1-6; TRBD1 might be the D (6 bases). CDR1 SGHRS and CDR2 YFSETQ come from the germline V gene. This CDR3 has 19 amino acids. V was clipped by 4 bases and J by 3 bases, with 23 bases between them. This chain's CDR3 is CASSRVSGSGANYNSPLHF. The CDR3 nucleotides read TGCGCCAGCAGCCGCGTCTCGGGTTCGGGGGCCAACTATAATTCACCCCTCCACTTT.

The chain couples TRBV10-2 to TRBJ2-5, with TRBD1 identical over 7 bases. V dropped 4 bases and J dropped 4; count of bases not matched to a gene: 3. This CDR3 has 13 residues. Germline loops: CDR1 WSHSY, CDR2 SAAADI. For the CDR3, the DNA is TGCGCCAGCAGTGGGGCAGGGGGAGAGACCCAGTACTTC. This codes for CASSGAGGETQYF.

The gene calls are TRBV19 and TRBJ2-1, with D perhaps matching TRBD2 (5 bases). CDR1 and CDR2 (germline): LNHDA, SQIVND (reference sequence). This CDR3 has 11 residues. V gave up 8 bases and J gave up 8 bases, with 10 bases separating them. The CDR3 DNA reads as TGTGCCAGTCAGGACTTCCATGAGCAGTTCTTC. This codes for CASQDFHEQFF.

There are a few counts of this clone. The gene calls are TRBV7-9 and TRBJ1-1; perhaps TRBD1 as D (6 bases). The ends were cut back, 6 bases at V and 4 bases at J, with 12 bases in the middle. Germline V gene sequence: CDR1 SEHNR, CDR2 FQNEAQ (reference sequence). This CDR3 contains 13 residues. CDR3 protein: CASSFKQGTEAFF. The CDR3 DNA reads as TGTGCCAGCAGTTTCAAACAGGGCACTGAAGCTTTCTTT.

The chain is built from TRBV2 and TRBJ1-2, with D perhaps matching TRBD1 (5 bases). The ends were cut back, 7 bases at V and 5 bases at J, with 20 bases in the middle. From germline, CDR1 is SNHLY and CDR2 FYNNEI. This CDR3 has 15 residues. The CDR3 protein is CASTPGRTTIYGYTF. In DNA form, the CDR3 reads TGTGCCAGCACCCCGGGACGGACGACAATATATGGCTACACCTTC.

V and J are TRBV25-1 and TRBJ1-2, with D possibly TRBD1 on 5 matching bases. CDR1 and CDR2 from the germline V gene are MGHDK and SYGVNS. This CDR3 has 14 amino acids. V was pared by 4 bases and J by 4 bases, with 13 bases between. In nucleotides, the CDR3 is TGTGCCAGCAGTGGGACGCACGGGGGCTATGGCTACACCTTC. It is translated as CASSGTHGGYGYTF.

The V gene is TRBV19, the J gene TRBJ2-1, with 11 bases aligning to TRBD2. V was clipped by 3 bases and J by 7 bases; unmatched bases: 8. Germline CDR1 is LNHDA and CDR2 is SQIVND (reference sequence). The CDR3 runs 16 residues. CDR3: CASSILAGGPGNEQFF. CDR3 in DNA: TGTGCCAGTAGTATTTTAGCGGGGGGGCCGGGGAATGAGCAGTTCTTC.

The chain employs TRBV11-1 and TRBJ1-2; TRBD1 aligns across 9 bases. The CDR3 contains 17 residues. Germline V gives CDR1 SGHAT, CDR2 FQDESV (reference sequence). With 4 bases clipped from V and 3 bases from J, the junction kept 12 bases outside the gene matches. CDR3 sequence: CASSSERYRGLDYGYTF. DNA for the CDR3: TGTGCCAGCAGCTCCGAGAGGTACAGGGGGCTTGACTATGGCTACACCTTC.

The J gene is TRBJ2-2, the V gene TRBV9; D possibly corresponds to TRBD2 (6 bases). CDR1 is SGDLS and CDR2 is YYNGEE in the germline V gene. V was clipped by 6 bases and J by 3 bases, with 12 bases between them. The CDR3 has 14 residues. The CDR3 is CASKGLPDTGELFF. The CDR3 bases are TGTGCCAGCAAGGGACTCCCCGACACCGGGGAGCTGTTTTTT.

The chain links TRBV2 to TRBJ2-3; 10 nucleotides agree with TRBD2. Germline-derived CDR1 and CDR2 are SNHLY and FYNNEI. The CDR3 runs 15 residues. The V and J ends lost 4 bases and 2 bases, in that order; junction bases with no gene match: 3. CDR3 bases: TGTGCCAGCAGTGCAGCGGGGGGGCCCACAGATACGCAGTATTTT. Translating it yields CASSAAGGPTDTQYF.

J is TRBJ2-7 and V is TRBV19; no definite D call. Trimming left V 2 bases short and J 5 bases short, with 7 bases between. From germline, CDR1 is LNHDA and CDR2 SQIVND (reference sequence). The CDR3 is 12 residues long. The CDR3: CASSINGHEQYF. Written as DNA, the CDR3 is TGTGCCAGTAGTATAAATGGCCACGAGCAGTACTTC.